This is a list of T cell receptor beta chains from one sample in a study of cytomegalovirus exposure and HLA in healthy donors. The repertoire was sequenced with immunoSEQ multiplex PCR; TCRdb's copy has only in-frame clones and lacks some. The profile shows 150,000 to 200,000 clones, 80% to 90% of them singletons. Material: PBMCs. The receptors derive from a young man in good health and CMV-seropositive. Both conserved end residues are part of each CDR3. The order of the fields is D gene, V gene, CDR3 length, J gene, clone size, CDR3 protein, CDR3 DNA. The D gene is left open where the match is weak. A clone size is listed for some rows: how often the clone was seen (once, few, many), or a class if it is expanded.

TRBD1	TRBV6-4	18	TRBJ1-6	-	CASGLGQGDFGANSPLHF	TGTGCCAGCGGCCTGGGACAGGGTGACTTTGGAGCGAATTCACCCCTCCACTTT
TRBD1	TRBV15	15	TRBJ2-5	once	CATSRGDRKQETQYF	TGTGCCACCAGCAGAGGGGACAGAAAACAAGAGACCCAGTACTTC
-	TRBV5-6	12	TRBJ2-2	-	CASSLGQVELFF	TGTGCCAGCAGCTTGGGGCAGGTTGAGCTGTTTTTT
-	TRBV30	10	TRBJ1-2	-	CAWRHGGYTF	TGTGCCTGGAGACATGGCGGCTACACCTTC
-	TRBV5-5	16	TRBJ1-6	-	CASSPGTLILNSPLHF	TGTGCCAGCAGCCCCGGGACTCTAATTCTTAATTCACCCCTCCACTTT
-	TRBV21-1	13	TRBJ2-7	-	CASSTGQEDEQYF	TGTGCCAGCAGCACGGGACAGGAGGACGAGCAGTACTTC
-	TRBV27	13	TRBJ1-3	-	CASRQAGGNTIYF	TGTGCCAGCAGGCAGGCGGGTGGAAACACCATATATTTT
-	TRBV27	16	TRBJ2-3	-	CASSLYDRIPSDTQYF	TGTGCCAGCAGTTTATATGACAGGATCCCCTCCGATACGCAGTATTTT
TRBD1	TRBV10-3	15	TRBJ1-6	once	CAISQGEIENSPLHF	TGTGCCATCAGTCAGGGGGAAATTGAAAATTCACCCCTCCACTTT
TRBD1	TRBV7-2	16	TRBJ2-3	-	CASSLAAGGVADTQYF	TGTGCCAGCAGCTTAGCGGCAGGGGGCGTGGCAGATACGCAGTATTTT
TRBD2	TRBV6-6	14	TRBJ2-1	-	CASKSGGSENEQFF	TGTGCCAGCAAGAGCGGGGGGTCGGAAAATGAGCAGTTCTTC
TRBD1	TRBV27	16	TRBJ1-2	-	CASSLRLTGTGYGYTF	TGTGCCAGCAGTTTACGGTTAACGGGGACAGGGTATGGCTACACCTTC
-	TRBV9	15	TRBJ2-5	-	CASSPQGAGWETQYF	TGTGCCAGCAGCCCCCAAGGGGCAGGCTGGGAGACCCAGTACTTC
TRBD2	TRBV10-3	14	TRBJ2-1	-	CAISGRGGRNEQFF	TGTGCCATCAGTGGGCGGGGGGGCCGGAATGAGCAGTTCTTC
TRBD1	TRBV10-1	17	TRBJ2-7	-	CASSEGTGFEKTYEQYF	TGCGCCAGCAGTGAGGGGACAGGGTTTGAAAAAACCTACGAGCAGTACTTC
-	TRBV6-5	15	TRBJ1-6	-	CASSYSTVWGSPLHF	TGTGCCAGCAGTTACTCGACAGTTTGGGGTTCACCCCTCCACTTT